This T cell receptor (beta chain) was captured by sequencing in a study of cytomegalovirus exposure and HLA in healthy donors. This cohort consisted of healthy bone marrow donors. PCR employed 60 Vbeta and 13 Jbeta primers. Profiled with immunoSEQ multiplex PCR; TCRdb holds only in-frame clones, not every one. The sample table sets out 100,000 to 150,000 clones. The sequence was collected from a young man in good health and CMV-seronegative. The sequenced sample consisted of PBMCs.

The CDR3 loop is CSAVLGYEQYF. The CDR3 bases are TGCAGCGCCGTACTAGGCTACGAGCAGTACTTC. The chain combines TRBV29-1 with TRBJ2-7; the D gene is possibly TRBD2 (5 bases). Germline V gene sequence: CDR1 SQVTM, CDR2 ANQGSEA. V was cut by 7 bases and J by 3 bases, with 10 bases left in between. The CDR3 is 11 amino acids.